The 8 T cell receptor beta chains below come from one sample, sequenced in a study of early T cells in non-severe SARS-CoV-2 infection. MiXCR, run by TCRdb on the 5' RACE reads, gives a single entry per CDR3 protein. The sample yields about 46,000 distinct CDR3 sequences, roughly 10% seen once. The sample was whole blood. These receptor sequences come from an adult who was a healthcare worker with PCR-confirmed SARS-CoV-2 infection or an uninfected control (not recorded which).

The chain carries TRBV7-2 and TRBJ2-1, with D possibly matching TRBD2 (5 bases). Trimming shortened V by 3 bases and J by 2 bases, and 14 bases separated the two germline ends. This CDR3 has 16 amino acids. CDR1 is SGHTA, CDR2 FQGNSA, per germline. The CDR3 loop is CASSFFGGSTYNEQFF. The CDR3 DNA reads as TGTGCCAGCAGCTTCTTCGGCGGGTCGACCTACAATGAGCAGTTCTTC.

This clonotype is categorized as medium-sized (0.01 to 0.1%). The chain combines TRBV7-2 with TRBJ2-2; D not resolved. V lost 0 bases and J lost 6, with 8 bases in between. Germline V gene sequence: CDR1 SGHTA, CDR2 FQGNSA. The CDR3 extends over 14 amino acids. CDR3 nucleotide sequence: TGTGCCAGCAGCTTAGCAACCGCTGCCGGGGAGCTGTTTTTT. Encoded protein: CASSLATAAGELFF. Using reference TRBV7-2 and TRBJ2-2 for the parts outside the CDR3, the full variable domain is GAGVSQSPSNKVTEKGKDVELRCDPISGHTALYWYRQSLGQGLEFLIYFQGNSAPDKSGLPSDRFSAERTGGSVSTLTIQRTQQEDSAVYLCASSLATAAGELFFGEGSRLTVL.

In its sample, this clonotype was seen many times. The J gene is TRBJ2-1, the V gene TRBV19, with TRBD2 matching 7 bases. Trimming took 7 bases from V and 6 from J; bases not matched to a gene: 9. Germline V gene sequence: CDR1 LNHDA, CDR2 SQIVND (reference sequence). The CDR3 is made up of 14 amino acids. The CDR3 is CASTEVAGFNEQFF. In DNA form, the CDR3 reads TGTGCCAGTACTGAGGTAGCGGGTTTCAATGAGCAGTTCTTC.

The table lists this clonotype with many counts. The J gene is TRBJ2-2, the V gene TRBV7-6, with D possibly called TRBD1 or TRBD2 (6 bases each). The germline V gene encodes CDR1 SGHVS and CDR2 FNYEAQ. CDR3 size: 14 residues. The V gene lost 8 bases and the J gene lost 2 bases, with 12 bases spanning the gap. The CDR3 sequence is CASRRGRNTGELFF. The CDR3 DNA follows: TGTGCCAGCCGGAGGGGGAGAAACACCGGGGAGCTGTTTTTT.

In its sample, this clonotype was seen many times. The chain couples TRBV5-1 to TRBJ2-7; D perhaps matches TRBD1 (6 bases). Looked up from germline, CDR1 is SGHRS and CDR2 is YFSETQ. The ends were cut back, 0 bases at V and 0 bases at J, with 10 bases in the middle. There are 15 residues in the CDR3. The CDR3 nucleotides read TGCGCCAGCAGCTTGGAGGCAGGGGCCTCCTACGAGCAGTACTTC. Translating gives CASSLEAGASYEQYF.

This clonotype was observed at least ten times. This CDR3 is CASSISTGYEQYF. As DNA, the CDR3 is TGTGCCAGCAGCATATCGACAGGGTACGAGCAGTACTTC. The chain combines TRBV11-2 with TRBJ2-7, with TRBD1 identical over 7 bases. There are 13 residues in the CDR3. V lost 5 bases and J lost 4; bases outside the gene matches: 5. Germline V gene data show CDR1 as SGHAT and CDR2 as FQNNGV.

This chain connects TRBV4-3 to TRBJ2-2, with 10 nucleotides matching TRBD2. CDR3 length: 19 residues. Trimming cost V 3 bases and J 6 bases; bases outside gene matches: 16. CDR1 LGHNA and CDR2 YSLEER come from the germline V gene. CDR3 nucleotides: TGCGCCAGCAGCCAGGCCCTTTGGCCAGCGGGAGGGCTATCCGGGGAGCTGTTTTTT. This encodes CASSQALWPAGGLSGELFF.

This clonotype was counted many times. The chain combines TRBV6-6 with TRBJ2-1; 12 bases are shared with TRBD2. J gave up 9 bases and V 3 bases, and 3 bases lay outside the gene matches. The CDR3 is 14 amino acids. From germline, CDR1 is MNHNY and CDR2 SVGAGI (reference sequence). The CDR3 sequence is CASSYQTSGSEQFF. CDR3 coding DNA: TGTGCCAGCAGTTATCAGACTAGCGGGAGTGAGCAGTTCTTC.